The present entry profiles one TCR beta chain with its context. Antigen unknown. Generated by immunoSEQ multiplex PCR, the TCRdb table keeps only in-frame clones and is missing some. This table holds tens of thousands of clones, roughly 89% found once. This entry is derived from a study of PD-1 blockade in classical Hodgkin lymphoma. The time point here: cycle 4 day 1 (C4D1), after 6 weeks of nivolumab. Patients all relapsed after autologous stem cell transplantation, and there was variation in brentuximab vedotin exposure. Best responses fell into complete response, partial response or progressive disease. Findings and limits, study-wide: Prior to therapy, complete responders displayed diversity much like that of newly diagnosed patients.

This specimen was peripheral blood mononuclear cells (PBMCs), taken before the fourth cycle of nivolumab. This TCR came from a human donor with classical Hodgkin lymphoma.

Written as DNA, the CDR3 is TGTGCCAGCAGTGTAGGGACGGAACTCTATAATTCACCCCTCCACTTT. Its translation is CASSVGTELYNSPLHF. This chain connects TRBV6-1 to TRBJ1-6; D is perhaps TRBD1 (5 bases). Trimming took 4 bases from V and 3 from J, leaving 13 bases between them. The CDR3 contains 16 residues. The germline V gene encodes CDR1 MNHNS and CDR2 SASEGT.